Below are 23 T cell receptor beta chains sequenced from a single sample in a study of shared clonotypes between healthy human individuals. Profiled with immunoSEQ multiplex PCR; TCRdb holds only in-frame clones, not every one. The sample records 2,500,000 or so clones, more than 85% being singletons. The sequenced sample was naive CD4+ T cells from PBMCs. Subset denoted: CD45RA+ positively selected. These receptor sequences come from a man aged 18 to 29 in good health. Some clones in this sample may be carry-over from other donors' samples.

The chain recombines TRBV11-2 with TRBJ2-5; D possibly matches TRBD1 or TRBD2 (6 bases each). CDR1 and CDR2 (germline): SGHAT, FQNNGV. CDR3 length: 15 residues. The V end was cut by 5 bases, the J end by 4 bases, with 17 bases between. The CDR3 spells CASSPTPGARETQYF. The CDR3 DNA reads TGTGCCAGCAGCCCAACCCCGGGGGCGCGAGAGACCCAGTACTTC.

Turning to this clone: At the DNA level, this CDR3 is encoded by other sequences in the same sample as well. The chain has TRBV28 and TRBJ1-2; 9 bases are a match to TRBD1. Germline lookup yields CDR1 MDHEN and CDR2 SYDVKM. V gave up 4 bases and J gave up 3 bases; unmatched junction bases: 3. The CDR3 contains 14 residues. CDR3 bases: TGTGCCAGCAGTTCCCGGACAGGGGACTATGGCTACACCTTC. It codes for CASSSRTGDYGYTF.

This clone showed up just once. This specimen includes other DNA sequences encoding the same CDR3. DNA of the CDR3: TGTGCCAGCTCACCCCCGGCGGGGGCCGGGGAGCTGTTTTTT. Translation: CASSPPAGAGELFF. J is TRBJ2-2 and V is TRBV18, with TRBD2 matching 7 bases. V was clipped by 3 bases and J by 6 bases; unmatched bases: 4. The CDR3 runs to 14 residues. Germline loops: CDR1 KGHSH, CDR2 LQKENI.

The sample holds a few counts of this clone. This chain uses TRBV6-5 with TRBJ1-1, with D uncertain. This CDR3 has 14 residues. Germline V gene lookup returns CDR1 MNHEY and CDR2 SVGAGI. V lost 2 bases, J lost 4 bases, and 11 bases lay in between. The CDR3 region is CASSYRPSATEAFF. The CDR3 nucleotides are TGTGCCAGCAGTTACAGGCCTTCCGCCACTGAAGCTTTCTTT.

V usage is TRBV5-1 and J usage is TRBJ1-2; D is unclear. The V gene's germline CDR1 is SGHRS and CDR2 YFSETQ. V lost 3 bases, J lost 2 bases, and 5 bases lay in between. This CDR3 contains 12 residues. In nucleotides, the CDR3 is TGCGCCAGCAGCTACATGAACTATGGCTACACCTTC. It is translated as CASSYMNYGYTF. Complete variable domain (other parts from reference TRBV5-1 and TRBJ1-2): KAGVTQTPRYLIKTRGQQVTLSCSPISGHRSVSWYQQTPGQGLQFLFEYFSETQRNKGNFPGRFSGRQFSNSRSEMNVSTLELGDSALYLCASSYMNYGYTFGSGTRLTVV.

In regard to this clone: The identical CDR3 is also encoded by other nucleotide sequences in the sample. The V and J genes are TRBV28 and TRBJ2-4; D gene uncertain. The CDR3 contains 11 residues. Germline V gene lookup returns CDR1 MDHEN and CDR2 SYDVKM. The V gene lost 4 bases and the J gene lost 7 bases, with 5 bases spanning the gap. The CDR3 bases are TGTGCCAGCAGTTCGGAGAACATTCAGTACTTC. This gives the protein CASSSENIQYF.

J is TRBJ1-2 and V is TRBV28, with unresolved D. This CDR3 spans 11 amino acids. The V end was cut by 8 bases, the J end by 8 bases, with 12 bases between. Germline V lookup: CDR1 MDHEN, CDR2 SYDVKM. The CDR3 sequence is CASADLRGYTF. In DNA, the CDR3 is TGTGCCAGCGCTGATTTGAGGGGCTACACCTTC.

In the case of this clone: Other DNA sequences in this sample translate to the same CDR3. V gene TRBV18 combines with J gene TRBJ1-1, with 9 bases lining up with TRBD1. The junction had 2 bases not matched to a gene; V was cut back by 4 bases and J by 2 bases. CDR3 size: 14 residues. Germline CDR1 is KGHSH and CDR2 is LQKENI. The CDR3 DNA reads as TGTGCCAGCTCACAGGGACAGGGTAACACTGAAGCTTTCTTT. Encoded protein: CASSQGQGNTEAFF.

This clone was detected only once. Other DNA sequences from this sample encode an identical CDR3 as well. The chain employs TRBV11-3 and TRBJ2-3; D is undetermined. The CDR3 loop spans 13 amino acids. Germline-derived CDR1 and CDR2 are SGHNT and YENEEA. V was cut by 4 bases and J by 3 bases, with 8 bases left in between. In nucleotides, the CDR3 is TGTGCCAGCAGCTCGGACGGAACAGATACGCAGTATTTT. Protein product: CASSSDGTDTQYF.

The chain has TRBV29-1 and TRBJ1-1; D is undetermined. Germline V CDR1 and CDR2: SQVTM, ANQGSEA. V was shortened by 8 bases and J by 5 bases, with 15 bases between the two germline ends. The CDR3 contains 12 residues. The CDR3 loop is CSHTNAGTEAFF. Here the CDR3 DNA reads TGCAGCCATACCAATGCAGGAACTGAAGCTTTCTTT.

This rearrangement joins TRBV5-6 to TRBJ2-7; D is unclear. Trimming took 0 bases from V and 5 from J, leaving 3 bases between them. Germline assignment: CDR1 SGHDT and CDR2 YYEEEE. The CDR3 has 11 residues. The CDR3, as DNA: TGTGCCAGCAGCTTGGACGACGAGCAGTACTTC. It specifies CASSLDDEQYF.

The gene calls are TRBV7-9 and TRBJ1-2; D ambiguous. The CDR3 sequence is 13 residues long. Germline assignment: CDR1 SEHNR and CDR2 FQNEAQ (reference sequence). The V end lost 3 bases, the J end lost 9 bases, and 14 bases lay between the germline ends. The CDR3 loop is CASSFGQPSRYTF. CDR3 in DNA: TGTGCCAGCAGCTTTGGCCAGCCTAGTCGCTACACCTTC.

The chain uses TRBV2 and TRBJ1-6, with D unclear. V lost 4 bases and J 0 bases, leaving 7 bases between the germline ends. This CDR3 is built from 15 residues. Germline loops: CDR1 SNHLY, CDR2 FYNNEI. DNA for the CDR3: TGTGCCAGCAGTGCTCCGGGCTCCTATAATTCACCCCTCCACTTT. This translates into CASSAPGSYNSPLHF.

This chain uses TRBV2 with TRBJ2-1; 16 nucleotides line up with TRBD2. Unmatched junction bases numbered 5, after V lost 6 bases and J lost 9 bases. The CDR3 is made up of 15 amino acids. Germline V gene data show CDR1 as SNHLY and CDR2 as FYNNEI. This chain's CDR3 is CASSPGLAGGVEQFF. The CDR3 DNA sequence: TGTGCCAGCAGCCCGGGACTAGCGGGAGGGGTTGAGCAGTTCTTC.

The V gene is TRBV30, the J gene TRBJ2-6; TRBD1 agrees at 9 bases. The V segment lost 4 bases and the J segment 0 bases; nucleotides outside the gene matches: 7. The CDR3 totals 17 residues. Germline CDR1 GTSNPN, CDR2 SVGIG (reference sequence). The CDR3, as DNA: TGTGCCTGGAAAACGACAGGGGGTTACTCTGGGGCCAACGTCCTGACTTTC. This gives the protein CAWKTTGGYSGANVLTF.

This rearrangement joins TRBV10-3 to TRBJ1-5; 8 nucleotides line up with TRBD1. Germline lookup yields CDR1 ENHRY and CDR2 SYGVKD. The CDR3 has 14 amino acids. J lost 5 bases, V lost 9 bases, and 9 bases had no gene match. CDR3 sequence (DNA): TGTGCCATAGGGGGGCAGGGGGCTTATCAGCCCCAGCATTTT. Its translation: CAIGGQGAYQPQHF.

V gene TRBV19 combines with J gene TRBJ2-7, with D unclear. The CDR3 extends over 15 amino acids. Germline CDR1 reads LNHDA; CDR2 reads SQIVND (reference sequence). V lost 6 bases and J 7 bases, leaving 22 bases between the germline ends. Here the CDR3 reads CASSQAGNYPWEQYF. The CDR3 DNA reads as TGTGCCAGTAGCCAAGCCGGAAATTACCCTTGGGAGCAGTACTTC.

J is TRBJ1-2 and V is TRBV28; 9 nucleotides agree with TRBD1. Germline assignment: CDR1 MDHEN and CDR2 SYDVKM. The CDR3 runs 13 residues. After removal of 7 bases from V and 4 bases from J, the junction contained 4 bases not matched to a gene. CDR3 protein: CASTRTGAYGYTF. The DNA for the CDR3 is TGTGCCAGCACCAGGACAGGGGCCTATGGCTACACCTTC.

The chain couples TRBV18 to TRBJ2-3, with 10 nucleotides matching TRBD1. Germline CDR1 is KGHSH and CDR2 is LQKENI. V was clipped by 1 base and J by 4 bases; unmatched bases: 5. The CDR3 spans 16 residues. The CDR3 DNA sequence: TGTGCCAGCTCACCACGGACAGGGGGAAGTGCAGATACGCAGTATTTT. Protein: CASSPRTGGSADTQYF.

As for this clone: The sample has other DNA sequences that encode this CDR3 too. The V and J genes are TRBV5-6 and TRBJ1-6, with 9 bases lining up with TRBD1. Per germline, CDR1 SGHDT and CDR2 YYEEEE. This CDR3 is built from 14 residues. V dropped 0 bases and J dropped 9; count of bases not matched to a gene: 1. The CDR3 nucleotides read TGTGCCAGCAGCTTGGCGACAGGGGGTTCACCCCTCCACTTT. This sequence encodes CASSLATGGSPLHF. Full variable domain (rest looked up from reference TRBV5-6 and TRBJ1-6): DAGVTQSPTHLIKTRGQQVTLRCSPKSGHDTVSWYQQALGQGPQFIFQYYEEEERQRGNFPDRFSGHQFPNYSSELNVNALLLGDSALYLCASSLATGGSPLHFGNGTRLTVT.

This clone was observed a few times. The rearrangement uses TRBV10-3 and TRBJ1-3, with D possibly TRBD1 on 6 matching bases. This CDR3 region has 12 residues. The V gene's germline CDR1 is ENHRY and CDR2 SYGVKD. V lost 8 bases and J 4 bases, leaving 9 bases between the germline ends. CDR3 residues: CAIRDTGNTIYF. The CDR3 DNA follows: TGTGCCATCCGGGACACAGGAAACACCATATATTTT.

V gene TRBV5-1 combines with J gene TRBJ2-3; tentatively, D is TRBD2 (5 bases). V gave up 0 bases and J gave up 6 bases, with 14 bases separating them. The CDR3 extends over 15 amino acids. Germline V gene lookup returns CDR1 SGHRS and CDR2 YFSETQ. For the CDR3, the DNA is TGCGCCAGCAGCTTGGCCGGAGGTTGGGCGGATACGCAGTATTTT. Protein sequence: CASSLAGGWADTQYF.

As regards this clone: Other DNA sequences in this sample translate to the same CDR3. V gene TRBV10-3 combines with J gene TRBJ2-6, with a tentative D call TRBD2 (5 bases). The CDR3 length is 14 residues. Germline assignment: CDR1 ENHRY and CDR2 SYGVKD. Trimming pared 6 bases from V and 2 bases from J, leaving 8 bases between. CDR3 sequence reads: CAISDGAGANVLTF. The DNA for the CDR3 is TGTGCCATCAGCGACGGGGCTGGGGCCAACGTCCTGACTTTC.